This T cell receptor beta chain was observed in a study of T cells in Graves' hyperthyroidism and ophthalmopathy. Across the study: Specimen type is peripheral blood, collected at initial diagnosis prior to any treatment.

The CDR3 spans 16 residues. Germline V gene data show CDR1 as SGHRS and CDR2 as YFSETQ. The V and J ends lost 2 bases and 0 bases respectively, with 12 bases between them. The investigators amplified TCR beta CDR3 regions from RNA transcripts. In the first-round RT-PCR of the TCR CDR3, the HTBI primer set was used. TCRdb re-called the multiplex PCR reads through MiXCR, storing one row per CDR3 protein. The sample includes about 500,000 distinct CDR3 sequences, roughly 16% seen only once; the top ten take about 29%. This clonotype was picked up many times. Exclusion of patients followed from uncontrolled infection, other autoimmune disease, pregnancy or lactation.

The chain joins TRBV5-1 to TRBJ2-1; no reliable D call. The specimen sequenced was blood. The receptor was derived from a woman aged 25-40 years with Graves' ophthalmopathy. The CDR3 loop reads CASSFISSHSYNEQFF. CDR3 bases: TGCGCCAGCAGCTTTATCAGTAGCCACTCCTACAATGAGCAGTTCTTC.